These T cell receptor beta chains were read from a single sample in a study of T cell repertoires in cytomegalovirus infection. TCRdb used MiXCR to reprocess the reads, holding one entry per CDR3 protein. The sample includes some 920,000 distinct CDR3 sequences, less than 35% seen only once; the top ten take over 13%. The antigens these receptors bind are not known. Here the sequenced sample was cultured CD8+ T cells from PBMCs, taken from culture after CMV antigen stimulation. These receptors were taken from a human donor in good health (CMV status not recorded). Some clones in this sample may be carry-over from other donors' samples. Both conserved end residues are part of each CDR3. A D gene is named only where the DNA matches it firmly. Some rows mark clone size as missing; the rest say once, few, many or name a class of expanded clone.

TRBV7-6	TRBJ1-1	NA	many	TGTGCCAGCAGCTTAGATAGGGGAATTACTGAAGCTTTCTTT	CASSLDRGITEAFF
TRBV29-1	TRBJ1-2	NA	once	TGCAGCGTTGAAGATTTGAAGGGGCTGGGGTATGGCTACACCTTC	CSVEDLKGLGYGYTF
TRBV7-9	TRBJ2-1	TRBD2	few	TGTGCCAGCAGCTTGAGCGGGGGCCTCAATGAGCAGTTCTTC	CASSLSGGLNEQFF
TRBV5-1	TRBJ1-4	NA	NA	TGCGCCAGCAGCTTGGGTGGGCAAAAACTGTTTTTT	CASSLGGQKLFF
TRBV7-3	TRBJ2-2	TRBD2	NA	TGTGCCAGCAGCTTATCAGCGGGGGGGCCGGCCACCGGGGAGCTGTTTTTT	CASSLSAGGPATGELFF
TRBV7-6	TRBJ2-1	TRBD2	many	TGTGCCAGCAGCTTAGTTTCTAGCGGGGGCTGGGATGAGCAGTTCTTC	CASSLVSSGGWDEQFF
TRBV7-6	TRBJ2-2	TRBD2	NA	TGTGCCAGCAGCGTTAGCGGGGGCCGGACCGGGGAGCTGTTTTTT	CASSVSGGRTGELFF
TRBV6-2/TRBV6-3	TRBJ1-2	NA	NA	TGTGCCAGCAGTTACTCGACGGGCTACACCTTC	CASSYSTGYTF
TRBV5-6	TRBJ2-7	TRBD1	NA	TGTGCCAGCAGCCCGGGACAGACCGTACCCTACGAGCAGTACTTC	CASSPGQTVPYEQYF
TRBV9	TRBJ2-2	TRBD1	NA	TGTGCCAGCAGCGCTCCTACAGGGGCCGGGGAGCTGTTTTTT	CASSAPTGAGELFF